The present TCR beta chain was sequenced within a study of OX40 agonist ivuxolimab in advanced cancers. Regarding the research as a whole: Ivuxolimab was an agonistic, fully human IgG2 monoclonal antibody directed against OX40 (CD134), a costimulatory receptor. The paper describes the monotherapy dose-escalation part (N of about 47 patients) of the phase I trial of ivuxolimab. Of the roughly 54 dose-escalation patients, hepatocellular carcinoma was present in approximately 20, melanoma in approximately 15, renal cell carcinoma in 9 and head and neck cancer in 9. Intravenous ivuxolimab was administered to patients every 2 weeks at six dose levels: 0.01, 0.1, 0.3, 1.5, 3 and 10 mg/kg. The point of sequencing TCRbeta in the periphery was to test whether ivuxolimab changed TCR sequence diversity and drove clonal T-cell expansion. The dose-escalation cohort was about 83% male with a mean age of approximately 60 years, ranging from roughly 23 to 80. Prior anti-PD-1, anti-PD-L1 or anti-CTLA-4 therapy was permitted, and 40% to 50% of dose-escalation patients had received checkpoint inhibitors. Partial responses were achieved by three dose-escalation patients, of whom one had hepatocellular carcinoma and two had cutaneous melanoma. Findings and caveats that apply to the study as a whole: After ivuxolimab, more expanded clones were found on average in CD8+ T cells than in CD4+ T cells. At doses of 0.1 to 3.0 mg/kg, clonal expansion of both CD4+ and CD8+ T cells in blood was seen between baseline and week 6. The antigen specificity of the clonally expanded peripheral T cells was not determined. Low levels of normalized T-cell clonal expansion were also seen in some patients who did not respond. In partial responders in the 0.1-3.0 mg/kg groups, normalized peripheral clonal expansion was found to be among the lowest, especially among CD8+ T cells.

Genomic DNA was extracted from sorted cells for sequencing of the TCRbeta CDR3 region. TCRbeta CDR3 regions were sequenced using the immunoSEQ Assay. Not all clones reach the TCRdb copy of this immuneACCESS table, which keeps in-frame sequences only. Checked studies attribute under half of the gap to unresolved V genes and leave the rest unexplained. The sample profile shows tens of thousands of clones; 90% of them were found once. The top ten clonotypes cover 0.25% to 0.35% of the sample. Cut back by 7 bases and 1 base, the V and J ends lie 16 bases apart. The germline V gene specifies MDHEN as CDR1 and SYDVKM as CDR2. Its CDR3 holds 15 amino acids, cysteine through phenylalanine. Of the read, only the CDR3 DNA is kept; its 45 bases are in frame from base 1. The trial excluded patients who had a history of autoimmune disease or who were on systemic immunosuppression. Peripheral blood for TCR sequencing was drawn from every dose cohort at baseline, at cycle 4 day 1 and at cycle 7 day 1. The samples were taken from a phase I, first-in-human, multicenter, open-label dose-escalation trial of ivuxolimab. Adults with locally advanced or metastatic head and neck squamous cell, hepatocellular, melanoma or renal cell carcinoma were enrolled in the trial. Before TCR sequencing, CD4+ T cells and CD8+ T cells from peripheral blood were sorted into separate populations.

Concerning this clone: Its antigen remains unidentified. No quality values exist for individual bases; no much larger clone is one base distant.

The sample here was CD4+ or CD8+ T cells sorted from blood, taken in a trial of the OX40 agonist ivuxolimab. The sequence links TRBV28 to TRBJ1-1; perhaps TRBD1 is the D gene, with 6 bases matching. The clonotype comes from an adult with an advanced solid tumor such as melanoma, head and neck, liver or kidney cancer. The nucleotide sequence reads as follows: TGTGCCAGCACCTTACCCGGGACACAGAACACTGAAGCTTTCTTT. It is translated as CASTLPGTQNTEAFF.